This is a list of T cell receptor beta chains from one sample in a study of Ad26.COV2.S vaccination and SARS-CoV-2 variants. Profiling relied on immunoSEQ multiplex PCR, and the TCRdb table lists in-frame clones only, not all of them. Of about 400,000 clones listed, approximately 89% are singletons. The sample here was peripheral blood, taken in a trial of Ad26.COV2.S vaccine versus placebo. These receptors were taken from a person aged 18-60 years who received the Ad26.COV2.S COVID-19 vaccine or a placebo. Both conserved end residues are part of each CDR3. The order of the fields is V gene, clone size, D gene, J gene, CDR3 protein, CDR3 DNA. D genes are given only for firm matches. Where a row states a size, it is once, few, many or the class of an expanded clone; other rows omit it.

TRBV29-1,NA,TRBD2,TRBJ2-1,CSVVASGTEIHNEQFF,TGCAGCGTTGTGGCTAGCGGGACCGAGATCCACAATGAGCAGTTCTTC
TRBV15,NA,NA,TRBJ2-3,CATSRDPEDTQYF,TGTGCCACCAGCAGAGACCCAGAGGATACGCAGTATTTT
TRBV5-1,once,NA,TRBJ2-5,CASSQGSGGRETQYF,TGCGCCAGCAGCCAGGGGTCGGGCGGTCGGGAGACCCAGTACTTC
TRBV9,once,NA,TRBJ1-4,CASSVGWNNEKLFF,TGTGCCAGCAGCGTAGGCTGGAATAATGAAAAACTGTTTTTT
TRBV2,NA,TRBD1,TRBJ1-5,CARGTGAHYSNQPQHF,TGTGCCAGAGGGACAGGGGCCCACTATAGCAATCAGCCCCAGCATTTT
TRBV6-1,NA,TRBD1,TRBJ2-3,CASSALTGGRTDTQYF,TGTGCCAGCAGTGCCTTGACAGGGGGCCGCACAGATACGCAGTATTTT
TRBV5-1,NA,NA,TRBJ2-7,CASSLDSRAYEQYF,TGCGCCAGCAGCTTGGATTCCAGGGCCTACGAGCAGTACTTC
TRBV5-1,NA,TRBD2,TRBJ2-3,CASRRLAGGADTQYF,TGCGCCAGCAGACGACTAGCGGGAGGAGCAGATACGCAGTATTTT
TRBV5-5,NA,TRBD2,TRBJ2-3,CASSPSGSQGDTQYF,TGTGCCAGCAGTCCCAGCGGGAGTCAAGGAGATACGCAGTATTTT
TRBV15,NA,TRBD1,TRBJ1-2,CATSRDRGVQGYGYTF,TGTGCCACCAGCAGAGATCGGGGAGTACAGGGGTATGGCTACACCTTC
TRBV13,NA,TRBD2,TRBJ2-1,CASSLRAGEIFNNEQFF,TGTGCCAGCAGCTTAAGAGCGGGAGAGATATTTAACAATGAGCAGTTCTTC
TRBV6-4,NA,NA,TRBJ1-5,CASSELGVEKINQPQHF,TGTGCCAGCAGCGAGCTTGGGGTTGAAAAAATCAATCAGCCCCAGCATTTT
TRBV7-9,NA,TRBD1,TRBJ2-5,CASSARQGGETQYF,TGTGCCAGCAGCGCCCGACAGGGGGGAGAGACCCAGTACTTC
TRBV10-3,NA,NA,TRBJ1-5,CAISDVGNQPQHF,TGTGCCATCAGTGATGTGGGAAATCAGCCCCAGCATTTT
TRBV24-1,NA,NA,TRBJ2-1,CATSDATTGRGSYNEQFF,TGTGCCACCAGTGATGCTACGACAGGGAGGGGATCCTACAATGAGCAGTTCTTC
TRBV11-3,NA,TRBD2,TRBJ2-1,CASSSLERDGYNEQFF,TGTGCCAGCAGCTCTCTCGAGCGGGATGGCTACAATGAGCAGTTCTTC
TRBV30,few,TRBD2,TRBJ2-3,CAWSRGLADTDTQYF,TGTGCCTGGAGTAGAGGACTAGCGGACACAGATACGCAGTATTTT
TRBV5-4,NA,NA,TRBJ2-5,CASSLGATSRQETQYF,TGTGCCAGCAGCTTGGGTGCGACTAGTCGACAAGAGACCCAGTACTTC
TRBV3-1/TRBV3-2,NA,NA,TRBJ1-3,CASSGQISGNTIYF,TGTGCCAGCAGCGGACAGATATCTGGAAACACCATATATTTT
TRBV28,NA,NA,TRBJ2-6,CASSRRGSGANVLTF,TGTGCCAGCAGCCGTCGGGGTTCTGGGGCCAACGTCCTGACTTTC
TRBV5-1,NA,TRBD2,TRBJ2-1,CASSFLAGVSYNEQFF,TGCGCCAGCAGCTTCCTAGCGGGAGTCTCCTACAATGAGCAGTTCTTC
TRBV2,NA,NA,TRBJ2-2,CASSETLELFF,TGTGCCAGCAGTGAAACGTTGGAGCTGTTTTTT
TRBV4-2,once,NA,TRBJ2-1,CASSQDRSANEQFF,TGTGCCAGCAGCCAAGATCGCAGCGCCAATGAGCAGTTCTTC
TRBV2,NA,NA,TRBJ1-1,CASSDTGMDTEAFF,TGTGCCAGCAGTGATACAGGGATGGACACTGAAGCTTTCTTT
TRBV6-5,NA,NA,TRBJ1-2,CASSYPKSTGWYGYTF,TGTGCCAGCAGTTACCCCAAAAGTACTGGATGGTATGGCTACACCTTC
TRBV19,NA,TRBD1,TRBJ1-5,CASSTTGGAGQPQHF,TGTGCCAGTAGTACGACAGGGGGCGCAGGACAGCCCCAGCATTTT
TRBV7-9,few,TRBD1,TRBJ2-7,CASSDPGQGLYF,TGTGCCAGCAGCGACCCGGGACAGGGGTTGTACTTC
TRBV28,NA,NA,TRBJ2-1,CASSFGLSRPYNEQFF,TGTGCCAGCAGTTTCGGTTTGTCTAGACCTTACAATGAGCAGTTCTTC
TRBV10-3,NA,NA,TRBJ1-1,CAISSSQGNTEAFF,TGTGCCATCAGTTCCTCACAGGGGAACACTGAAGCTTTCTTT
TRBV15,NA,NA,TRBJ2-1,CATSRDLAASYNEQFF,TGTGCCACCAGCAGAGATTTAGCGGCCTCCTACAATGAGCAGTTCTTC
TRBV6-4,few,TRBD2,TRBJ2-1,CASTPEAGGPYNEQFF,TGTGCCAGCACCCCTGAGGCGGGAGGCCCCTACAATGAGCAGTTCTTC
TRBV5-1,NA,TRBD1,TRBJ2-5,CASSTGQGVSETQYF,TGCGCCAGCAGCACGGGACAGGGGGTTTCGGAGACCCAGTACTTC
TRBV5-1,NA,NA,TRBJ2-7,CASSADSYYEQYF,TGCGCCAGCAGCGCGGACAGCTACTACGAGCAGTACTTC
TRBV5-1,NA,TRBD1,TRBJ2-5,CASSPGQGAFRETQYF,TGCGCCAGCAGCCCCGGACAGGGGGCCTTTAGAGAGACCCAGTACTTC
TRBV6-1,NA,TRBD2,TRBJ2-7,CASSEQSGSWDEQYF,TGTGCCAGCAGTGAACAGAGCGGGAGCTGGGACGAGCAGTACTTC
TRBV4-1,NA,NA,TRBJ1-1,CASSQGIIRGAQSSEAFF,TGCGCCAGCAGCCAAGGTATAATTCGGGGGGCGCAGTCCAGTGAAGCTTTCTTT
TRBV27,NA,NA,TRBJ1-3,CASSLARTGNTIYF,TGTGCCAGCAGTTTGGCGCGAACTGGAAACACCATATATTTT
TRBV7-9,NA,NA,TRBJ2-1,CASSLVRISYNEQFF,TGTGCCAGCAGCTTAGTTAGAATCTCCTACAATGAGCAGTTCTTC
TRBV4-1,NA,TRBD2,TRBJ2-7,CASSQATSAIYEQYF,TGCGCCAGCAGCCAAGCTACTAGCGCCATCTACGAGCAGTACTTC
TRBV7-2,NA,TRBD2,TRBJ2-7,CASSPQLAGGYEQYF,TGTGCCAGCAGCCCGCAACTAGCGGGAGGGTACGAGCAGTACTTC
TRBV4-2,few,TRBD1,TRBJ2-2,CASSQDPQGASTGELFF,TGTGCCAGCAGCCAAGATCCCCAGGGGGCGAGCACCGGGGAGCTGTTTTTT
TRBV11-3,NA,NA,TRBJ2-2,CASSLGGPTGELFF,TGTGCCAGCAGCTTGGGCGGACCCACCGGGGAGCTGTTTTTT
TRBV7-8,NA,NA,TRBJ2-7,CASSLQSRFEQYF,TGTGCCAGCAGCTTACAAAGCCGGTTTGAGCAGTACTTC
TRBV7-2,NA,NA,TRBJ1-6,CASSLVFYNSPLHF,TGTGCCAGCAGCTTAGTCTTCTATAATTCACCCCTCCACTTT
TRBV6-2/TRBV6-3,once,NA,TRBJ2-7,CASSYSGTTYEQYF,TGTGCCAGCAGTTACTCCGGGACCACCTACGAGCAGTACTTC
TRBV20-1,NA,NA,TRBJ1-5,CSASIAGRGNQPQHF,TGCAGTGCTAGTATAGCGGGTCGTGGCAATCAGCCCCAGCATTTT